The source of this TCR beta chain is a study of CD8 T cells in Susac syndrome. This CDR3 contains 15 residues. After removal of 5 bases from V and 4 bases from J, the junction contained 7 bases not matched to a gene. The V gene's germline CDR1 is SEHNR and CDR2 FQNEAQ (reference sequence). With random hexamers, reverse transcription was performed on about 0.5 to 1 ug of RNA. The method of amplification for TCR beta CDR3 was immunoSEQ multiplex PCR, covering 54 Vbeta and 13 Jbeta. TCRdb analysed the immunoSEQ multiplex PCR reads with MiXCR anew, one entry per CDR3 protein. The table has 100,000 or so distinct CDR3 sequences, about nine tenths seen once.

This chain links TRBV7-9 with TRBJ2-5; 10 positions agree with TRBD1. The sequenced material came from CD8+ T cells from PBMCs. This clonotype was sampled from a human donor in good health. The chain's CDR3 is CASSLGQGSGETQYF. Written as DNA, the CDR3 is TGTGCCAGCAGCCTGGGACAGGGGTCTGGAGAGACCCAGTACTTC.